This T cell receptor beta chain was recorded in a study of human T cells and chemical hapten exposure (dated by TCRdb to about 2021). For the study in its entirety: For sensitization, 2% DPC in acetone was applied to a roughly 2 cm by roughly 2 cm area of upper inner arm skin. Weekly therapeutic DPC doses were additionally applied to the scalp of patients throughout the roughly 22-week study period. Libraries were pooled for sequencing, and per-sample TCR yields varied mainly because of small differences in library volumes within the pool. Blood samples were taken from patients before sensitization (week 0) and then at 2, 6 and about 24 weeks after DPC sensitization. The study tracked peripheral blood TCR repertoire changes in vivo during primary and secondary sensitization to the hapten diphenylcyclopropenone (DPC) in alopecia patients. Alopecia areata with under or over 50% scalp involvement, alopecia totalis and alopecia universalis were represented in the patient cohort, which was mostly female. Patch testing on the upper back used Finn chambers containing 0.01% DPC, with scoring done after 6 days according to International Contact Dermatitis Research Group standards. Under 30 alopecia patients gave blood for TCR sequencing at one to four time points (pre-sensitization, 2, 6 and 24 weeks).

For this clonotype: Its specific antigen is unknown. The input lacks base qualities; no much larger clone sits a single base away.

This sample's time point label indicates: pre-sensitization, week 0. The label giving this sample's treatment or condition can be read as: therapeutic diphenylcyclopropenone sensitization with weekly scalp DPC. At each patch-test visit, blood was drawn before the patch test was applied. To be eligible, patients had to be aged 18 to 70, diagnosed with alopecia and judged suitable for DPC therapy, while pregnant patients were excluded. Unfractionated whole blood was collected in Tempus Blood RNA tubes, and total RNA was extracted from that blood. The library was generated by RACE. The sequencing machine was a NextSeq 500. During library preparation, unique molecular identifiers were attached to individual cDNA molecules so that TCRs could be counted in a quantitative, reproducible way. Each blood RNA sample was used to sequence both TCR alpha and TCR beta chains. Per the authors' processing: The median number of TCRs per sample was 90,000 to 100,000, ranging from roughly 23,224 to 690,600. V, J and CDR3 annotation of the TCR reads was performed with the Decombinator software suite. For PS versus PT1 abundance plots, all samples were subsampled to the same number of TCRs (28,000). Expanded TCRs were defined as absent before sensitization and observed at least eight times at the 2-week time point. In TCRdb, the public reads were trimmed at Q25 with fastp and aligned with MiXCR, with productive beta chains retained. Records with the same CDR3 protein are collapsed into one entry carrying the most frequent genes and DNA. For this entry, the V and J calls and clone size follow TCRdb and not the study's own pipeline. Present in this sample are about 380,000 distinct CDR3 sequences, 4.5% to 5.5% of which were seen just once. Approximately 2.8% of the sample is held by the ten biggest clonotypes.

Trimming takes 9 bases off V and 8 bases off J; junction bases not matched to a gene: 8. From cysteine to phenylalanine, the CDR3 is 13 amino acids long. The read is trimmed to its CDR3 DNA, 39 bases read in frame from base 1. CDR1 and CDR2 are read off the germline V gene as SGHRS and YFSETQ. The paper as a whole reports these results and caveats: Because every patient had alopecia, a presumed autoimmune disease, the patients' immune response might differ from that of healthy individuals. Patch test score was positively correlated with the number of PT1 expanded TCRs, with significance at thresholds 8, 16 and 32 but not at 4. Repeated subsampling changed both the strength of the expansion versus patch-test correlation and the threshold at which the correlation became significant. Expanded TCRs formed significantly more large CDR3 similarity clusters than pre-sensitization or healthy control sets, consistent with antigen-driven responses. DPC sensitization did not change how many TCRs were above 1 in 1000 frequency, and no evidence was found of alterations in global repertoire structure.

Here the chain combines TRBV5-1 and TRBJ1-6; the junction holds 7 bases that match TRBD1. The origin of this receptor is a woman between 50 and 59 years old with alopecia areata. Some clones in this sample may be carry-over from other donors' samples. This material consisted of whole blood, taken in connection with sensitization to the hapten diphenylcyclopropenone (DPC). In nucleotide form, the sequence is TGCGCCATCAACAGGGGCTCGGATTCACCCCTCCACTTT. It is translated as CAINRGSDSPLHF.